The rows below give T cell receptor beta chains drawn from one sample of a study of blood T cell repertoires in COVID-19. Sequencing was performed with immunoSEQ multiplex PCR; in TCRdb, only in-frame clones are kept and a portion is missing. The sample yields more than 95,000 clones, around 86% seen once. Input material: peripheral blood. Receptor source: a man in his sixties with acute or convalescent COVID-19. The CDR3 runs from the conserved cysteine through the conserved F or W. Fields, in order: V gene, J gene, D gene, clone size, CDR3 protein, CDR3 DNA. The D gene is left open where the match is weak. Clone size is not always given. Where it is, it says once, few, many or a class for expanded clones.

>TRBV5-1|TRBJ2-3|TRBD1|-
CASSLDRAGGADTQYF
TGCGCCAGCAGCTTGGATAGGGCAGGGGGCGCAGATACGCAGTATTTT
>TRBV24-1|TRBJ2-1|TRBD1|-
CATSDFPDTGDNEQFF
TGTGCCACCAGTGATTTCCCAGACACAGGGGACAATGAGCAGTTCTTC
>TRBV18|TRBJ1-6|-|many
CASSLAVNNSPLHF
TGTGCCAGCTCACTGGCAGTAAATAATTCACCCCTCCACTTT
>TRBV29-1|TRBJ2-7|-|-
CSARSSYEQYF
TGCAGCGCCCGGAGTTCCTACGAGCAGTACTTC
>TRBV28|TRBJ2-7|-|-
CASSHEGQEGSGAAGQEQYF
TGTGCCAGCAGCCATGAGGGACAGGAGGGCAGCGGGGCGGCAGGGCAGGAGCAGTACTTC
>TRBV19|TRBJ2-1|TRBD2|-
CASRNLAGGINEQFF
TGTGCCAGTAGAAATCTAGCGGGAGGGATCAATGAGCAGTTCTTC
>TRBV5-1|TRBJ2-5|-|few
CASSLGLTYFQETQYF
TGCGCCAGCAGCTTGGGACTCACCTACTTTCAAGAGACCCAGTACTTC
>TRBV5-1|TRBJ1-1|TRBD1|-
CASSSQGPGTEAFF
TGCGCCAGCAGCTCACAGGGGCCGGGCACTGAAGCTTTCTTT
>TRBV18|TRBJ2-7|TRBD2|-
CASSRGLAGDYEQYF
TGTGCCAGCTCACGGGGACTAGCGGGGGACTACGAGCAGTACTTC
>TRBV7-3|TRBJ2-1|-|-
CASSPRTADSYNEQFF
TGTGCCAGCAGCCCAAGGACAGCGGATTCCTACAATGAGCAGTTCTTC
>TRBV29-1|TRBJ1-1|TRBD1|few
CSAQGQPNTEAFF
TGCAGCGCCCAGGGACAGCCGAACACTGAAGCTTTCTTT
>TRBV4-2|TRBJ2-7|-|-
CASSHIAVGQGPLKEYEQYF
TGTGCCAGCAGCCACATAGCGGTCGGGCAGGGCCCATTAAAAGAATACGAGCAGTACTTC
>TRBV30|TRBJ2-2|-|once
CAWRWANTGELFF
TGTGCCTGGAGGTGGGCCAACACCGGGGAGCTGTTTTTT
>TRBV3-1/TRBV3-2|TRBJ1-1|-|once
CASTPQFSDSSMNTEAFF
TGTGCCAGCACGCCACAATTCAGTGACAGCAGTATGAACACTGAAGCTTTCTTT
>TRBV28|TRBJ1-1|-|-
CASSLTGLEAFF
TGTGCCAGCAGTTTAACGGGTCTTGAAGCTTTCTTT
>TRBV23-1|TRBJ2-7|TRBD1|-
CASSQNRDRGRWSPYEQYF
TGCGCCAGCAGTCAAAACCGGGACAGGGGGCGGTGGAGCCCCTACGAGCAGTACTTC
>TRBV15|TRBJ1-4|TRBD1|once
CATTEQGVRKKLFF
TGTGCCACCACGGAACAGGGGGTGAGGAAAAAACTGTTTTTT
>TRBV5-1|TRBJ1-4|-|once
CASRLSSTNEKLFF
TGCGCCAGCAGACTCTCCTCAACTAATGAAAAACTGTTTTTT
>TRBV5-1|TRBJ2-3|TRBD2|-
CASSPGNSGRLDTQYF
TGCGCCAGCAGCCCCGGTAATAGCGGGAGACTGGATACGCAGTATTTT
>TRBV2|TRBJ2-3|TRBD2|-
CASRTSNTDTQYF
TGTGCCAGCCGGACTAGTAATACAGATACGCAGTATTTT
>TRBV28|TRBJ2-3|-|-
CASSPSRGRTRTDTQYF
TGTGCCAGCAGTCCCTCAAGGGGGAGGACTAGAACAGATACGCAGTATTTT
>TRBV28|TRBJ2-6|TRBD2|-
CASSLGGAGANVLTF
TGTGCCAGCAGTTTAGGGGGGGCTGGGGCCAACGTCCTGACTTTC
>TRBV18|TRBJ2-7|TRBD2|once
CASSPGRVSYEQYF
TGTGCCAGCTCACCAGGGAGGGTCTCCTACGAGCAGTACTTC
>TRBV29-1|TRBJ2-2|TRBD1|-
CSADRADTGELFF
TGCAGCGCGGACAGGGCAGACACCGGGGAGCTGTTTTTT
>TRBV28|TRBJ1-4|-|-
CASSSGGEKLFF
TGTGCCAGCAGTTCGGGAGGGGAAAAACTGTTTTTT
>TRBV27|TRBJ2-3|TRBD2|-
CASRKAGLALGADTQYF
TGTGCCAGCAGAAAAGCAGGACTAGCCCTAGGAGCAGATACGCAGTATTTT
>TRBV28|TRBJ2-1|TRBD1|-
CASSSRTGHSYNEQFF
TGTGCCAGCAGTTCCCGGACAGGGCACTCCTACAATGAGCAGTTCTTC
>TRBV24-1|TRBJ1-1|-|-
CATSDADSEAFF
TGTGCCACCAGTGATGCCGACAGTGAAGCTTTCTTT
>TRBV24-1|TRBJ2-1|TRBD2|many
CATSDSGTSGYNEQFF
TGTGCCACCAGTGATTCCGGGACTAGCGGATACAATGAGCAGTTCTTC
>TRBV11-1|TRBJ2-5|-|-
CASSLSGVQETQYF
TGTGCCAGCAGCTTATCAGGGGTCCAAGAGACCCAGTACTTC
>TRBV7-2|TRBJ2-1|TRBD2|-
CASSFTSGSNGEQFF
TGTGCCAGCAGCTTTACTAGCGGGAGTAACGGAGAGCAGTTCTTC
>TRBV18|TRBJ2-2|TRBD1|-
CASSPFQNRGISTGELFF
TGTGCCAGCTCACCCTTCCAAAACAGGGGAATAAGCACCGGGGAGCTGTTTTTT
>TRBV30|TRBJ1-2|-|once
CAWSDQGPLPYGYTF
TGTGCCTGGAGTGACCAGGGTCCCCTACCTTATGGCTACACCTTC
>TRBV11-2|TRBJ2-2|-|few
CASSLAASGGELFF
TGTGCCAGCAGCTTAGCTGCTTCGGGGGGGGAGCTGTTTTTT
>TRBV20-1|TRBJ2-5|-|once
CSAQQETQYF
TGCAGTGCCCAACAAGAGACCCAGTACTTC
>TRBV19|TRBJ1-2|TRBD1|-
CASQKRGTGIGGYTF
TGTGCCAGCCAAAAAAGGGGGACAGGGATAGGTGGCTACACCTTC
>TRBV12-3/TRBV12-4|TRBJ1-1|-|-
CASILVGTEAFF
TGTGCCAGCATACTAGTGGGGACTGAAGCTTTCTTT
>TRBV4-2|TRBJ2-1|TRBD2|-
CASSQASSGSSSYNEQFF
TGTGCCAGCAGCCAAGCCTCTAGCGGGTCCAGCTCCTACAATGAGCAGTTCTTC
>TRBV5-1|TRBJ2-3|-|once
CASSQDLVRGTDTQYF
TGCGCCAGCAGCCAAGATCTGGTTCGGGGCACAGATACGCAGTATTTT
>TRBV4-1|TRBJ1-2|TRBD1|-
CASSQGARDSEQGYGYTF
TGCGCCAGCAGCCAAGGCGCTCGGGACAGCGAACAAGGCTATGGCTACACCTTC
>TRBV29-1|TRBJ1-2|-|-
CSVESGARGYTF
TGCAGCGTTGAAAGTGGGGCGCGGGGCTACACCTTC
>TRBV4-1|TRBJ2-1|-|-
CASSQDWPNVYNEQFF
TGCGCCAGCAGCCAAGATTGGCCAAACGTCTACAATGAGCAGTTCTTC
>TRBV4-1|TRBJ1-4|-|-
CASSQGTAPNEKLFF
TGCGCCAGCAGCCAAGGAACTGCGCCTAATGAAAAACTGTTTTTT
>TRBV2|TRBJ1-1|-|-
CASSALGPNTEAFF
TGTGCCAGCAGTGCTTTGGGGCCGAACACTGAAGCTTTCTTT
>TRBV6-5|TRBJ1-1|-|-
CASSQGSSEAFF
TGTGCCAGCAGTCAGGGGTCCAGTGAAGCTTTCTTT
>TRBV6-5|TRBJ2-1|TRBD2|-
CASTRGVFNEQFF
TGTGCCAGCACCCGGGGGGTCTTCAATGAGCAGTTCTTC
>TRBV9|TRBJ2-5|TRBD2|-
CASSRGLAGVLQETQYF
TGTGCCAGCAGCCGGGGGCTAGCGGGAGTTTTGCAAGAGACCCAGTACTTC
>TRBV6-5|TRBJ2-7|TRBD1|-
CASTAGGTGYHEQYF
TGTGCCAGCACCGCTGGCGGGACAGGGTACCACGAGCAGTACTTC
>TRBV27|TRBJ2-1|TRBD2|few
CASSPRTSPSNEQFF
TGTGCCAGCAGTCCGAGGACTAGTCCTAGCAATGAGCAGTTCTTC
>TRBV5-1|TRBJ2-5|-|once
CASSLTQETQYF
TGCGCCAGCAGCTTAACTCAAGAGACCCAGTACTTC
>TRBV15|TRBJ1-2|-|-
CATSRGSESRVYGYTF
TGTGCCACCAGCAGAGGCTCGGAGTCCAGGGTCTATGGCTACACCTTC